A selection of T cell receptor beta chains follows, all from one sample in a study of beta chain features in type 1 diabetes. This table comes from immunoSEQ multiplex PCR, and its TCRdb copy is limited to in-frame clones, with some not included. The sample contains 150,000 or so clones, 63% of which appear only once. Sequencing input: naive CD4+ T cells from blood. These receptors were obtained from a man aged 25 to 45 with type 1 diabetes. Both conserved end residues are part of each CDR3. A D gene is named only where the DNA matches it firmly. A row's size may be missing; if present it is once, few, many or a size class.

TRBD1	TRBV29-1	TRBJ1-2	few	14	CSVGEVDRNYGYTF	TGCAGCGTGGGTGAAGTGGACAGGAACTATGGCTACACCTTC
-	TRBV11-3	TRBJ2-7	-	14	CASSLGGQTLEQYF	TGTGCCAGCAGCTTAGGCGGACAGACCCTCGAGCAGTACTTC
-	TRBV11-2	TRBJ2-1	-	13	CASSLVSVNEQFF	TGTGCCAGCAGCTTAGTTTCGGTAAATGAGCAGTTCTTC
-	TRBV27	TRBJ2-2	-	13	CASSLSSNGELFF	TGTGCCAGCAGTTTATCCTCAAACGGGGAGCTGTTTTTT
-	TRBV7-9	TRBJ1-5	-	14	CASSLGPTNQPQHF	TGTGCCAGCAGCTTGGGACCCACCAATCAGCCCCAGCATTTT
-	TRBV29-1	TRBJ2-5	few	13	CSAGGGRRETQYF	TGCAGCGCCGGAGGGGGGCGCAGAGAGACCCAGTACTTC
TRBD2	TRBV5-1	TRBJ2-7	-	15	CASSLQAGDYYEQYF	TGCGCCAGCAGCTTGCAAGCGGGGGATTACTACGAGCAGTACTTC
-	TRBV21-1	TRBJ2-5	-	13	CASSLGSKETQYF	TGTGCCAGCAGCTTGGGCAGTAAAGAGACCCAGTACTTC
-	TRBV20-1	TRBJ2-5	-	11	CSAGRDWAQYF	TGCAGTGCGGGCAGGGATTGGGCCCAGTACTTC
-	TRBV5-4	TRBJ1-5	-	13	CASSLDTNQPQHF	TGTGCCAGCAGCTTGGACACCAATCAGCCCCAGCATTTT
TRBD1	TRBV7-8	TRBJ2-7	-	14	CASSLSGQGYEQYF	TGTGCCAGCAGCTTATCGGGACAGGGCTACGAGCAGTACTTC
TRBD1	TRBV7-9	TRBJ1-2	-	15	CASSLEDRGRDGYTF	TGTGCCAGCAGCTTAGAGGACAGGGGGCGTGATGGCTACACCTTC
-	TRBV7-2	TRBJ2-7	-	13	CASSLGAGDEQYF	TGTGCCAGCAGCTTAGGGGCAGGGGACGAGCAGTACTTC
-	TRBV4-3	TRBJ2-1	-	14	CASSQDPGVAPQIF	TGCGCCAGCAGCCAAGATCCGGGGGTAGCCCCCCAGATCTTC
-	TRBV28	TRBJ2-6	-	14	CASSLGGVTNVLTF	TGTGCCAGCAGTTTAGGGGGTGTCACCAACGTCCTGACTTTC
TRBD1	TRBV13	TRBJ2-7	once	14	CASRKTGGPYEQYF	TGTGCCAGCAGAAAGACAGGGGGCCCCTACGAGCAGTACTTC
-	TRBV30	TRBJ2-3	-	16	CAWNPPGGPSTDTQYF	TGTGCCTGGAACCCCCCCGGGGGGCCTAGCACAGATACGCAGTATTTT
-	TRBV7-2	TRBJ2-3	-	16	CASSLAGQGHGDTQYF	TGTGCCAGCAGCTTAGCGGGGCAGGGACATGGAGATACGCAGTATTTT
TRBD1	TRBV29-1	TRBJ2-5	-	14	CSVDPTGGAETQYF	TGCAGCGTTGACCCCACAGGGGGCGCAGAGACCCAGTACTTC
TRBD2	TRBV25-1	TRBJ2-7	few	15	CASAEIGLAMNEQYF	TGTGCCAGCGCAGAGATAGGACTAGCAATGAACGAGCAGTACTTC
-	TRBV28	TRBJ2-7	-	12	CASKTLAGEQYF	TGTGCCAGCAAGACCCTCGCCGGCGAGCAGTACTTC
TRBD1	TRBV5-6	TRBJ2-7	-	16	CASSTVTGERHYEQYF	TGTGCCAGCAGCACCGTGACAGGGGAAAGACACTACGAGCAGTACTTC
TRBD2	TRBV7-2	TRBJ2-5	-	15	CASSKRTSGEETQYF	TGTGCCAGCAGCAAGCGGACTAGCGGGGAAGAGACCCAGTACTTC
-	TRBV5-1	TRBJ2-7	-	15	CASSLGQAAIREQYF	TGCGCCAGCAGCTTGGGACAAGCGGCAATCAGAGAGCAGTACTTC
TRBD2	TRBV30	TRBJ2-3	few	13	CAFAGGSTDTQYF	TGTGCCTTTGCGGGGGGGTCCACAGATACGCAGTATTTT
-	TRBV30	TRBJ2-5	-	14	CAWTSGGGGETQYF	TGTGCCTGGACTTCAGGGGGGGGCGGAGAGACCCAGTACTTC
TRBD1	TRBV10-3	TRBJ2-1	few	16	CAISELWGQANNEQFF	TGTGCCATCAGTGAGTTATGGGGACAGGCCAACAATGAGCAGTTCTTC
-	TRBV30	TRBJ2-7	-	15	CAWNREHTGPYEQYF	TGTGCCTGGAATAGAGAACACACGGGCCCCTACGAGCAGTACTTC
-	TRBV30	TRBJ2-7	-	15	CAWRIAGSAMAEQYF	TGTGCCTGGAGGATCGCAGGGTCGGCTATGGCCGAGCAGTACTTC
-	TRBV7-8	TRBJ2-1	-	16	CASSLYDGGSYNEQFF	TGTGCCAGCAGCTTATATGACGGAGGCTCCTACAATGAGCAGTTCTTC
TRBD2	TRBV29-1	TRBJ2-2	-	15	CSVGPGLVSTGELFF	TGCAGCGTCGGACCGGGACTAGTATCCACCGGGGAGCTGTTTTTT
TRBD1	TRBV9	TRBJ1-3	-	15	CASSVLDRAVNTIYF	TGTGCCAGCAGCGTCTTGGACAGGGCCGTTAACACCATATATTTT
-	TRBV25-1	TRBJ1-2	-	13	CASSGRTNYGYTF	TGTGCCAGCAGTGGCAGGACAAACTATGGCTACACCTTC
-	TRBV25-1	TRBJ2-5	-	13	CASSGFRQETQYF	TGTGCCAGCAGTGGATTCAGGCAAGAGACCCAGTACTTC
-	TRBV4-1	TRBJ2-4	-	12	CASSQERSGQYF	TGCGCCAGCAGCCAAGAACGTTCTGGTCAGTACTTC
TRBD2	TRBV5-1	TRBJ2-1	-	18	CASSLPDMIAGVGNEQFF	TGCGCCAGCAGCTTGCCCGATATGATAGCGGGGGTAGGCAATGAGCAGTTCTTC
-	TRBV6-5	TRBJ2-5	-	14	CASSYWGPDETQYF	TGTGCCAGCAGTTACTGGGGGCCGGACGAGACCCAGTACTTC
-	TRBV9	TRBJ2-7	-	18	CASSPYPALQAEWNEQYF	TGTGCCAGCAGCCCATACCCCGCCCTTCAGGCCGAGTGGAACGAGCAGTACTTC
TRBD1	TRBV7-2	TRBJ1-1	-	14	CASSSGQVNTEAFF	TGTGCCAGCAGCAGTGGACAGGTGAACACTGAAGCTTTCTTT
TRBD2	TRBV9	TRBJ2-3	few	15	CASSVVAGGTDTQYF	TGTGCCAGCAGCGTAGTAGCGGGGGGCACAGATACGCAGTATTTT
-	TRBV6-5	TRBJ2-7	-	14	CASSYRVGSYEQYF	TGTGCCAGCAGTTACAGGGTAGGCTCCTACGAGCAGTACTTC
TRBD2	TRBV18	TRBJ2-4	-	14	CASSPPGEGNIQYF	TGTGCCAGCTCACCACCGGGGGAGGGGAACATTCAGTACTTC
TRBD1	TRBV30	TRBJ1-2	-	14	CAWSVYQGAGGYTF	TGTGCCTGGAGTGTATATCAGGGGGCAGGCGGCTACACCTTC
-	TRBV6-1	TRBJ2-5	few	14	CASSEPAGRETQYF	TGTGCCAGCAGTGAACCCGCAGGGCGGGAGACCCAGTACTTC
TRBD2	TRBV2	TRBJ2-5	-	15	CASSDRRGAQETQYF	TGTGCCAGCAGTGATCGGCGGGGGGCCCAAGAGACCCAGTACTTC
-	TRBV5-5	TRBJ2-5	-	13	CASSLKGQETQYF	TGTGCCAGCAGCTTAAAGGGCCAAGAGACCCAGTACTTC
-	TRBV2	TRBJ1-4	-	14	CASSSTATNEKLFF	TGTGCCAGCAGTTCGACTGCAACTAATGAAAAACTGTTTTTT
-	TRBV6-6	TRBJ2-3	-	15	CASRPKDRVTDTQYF	TGTGCCAGCAGGCCGAAGGACAGAGTCACAGATACGCAGTATTTT
-	TRBV29-1	TRBJ2-2	-	15	CSVVRGNANTGELFF	TGCAGCGTTGTCCGGGGGAACGCGAACACCGGGGAGCTGTTTTTT